This T cell receptor beta chain was found in a study of cytomegalovirus exposure and HLA in healthy donors. Study in general: Out of 150 million to 200 million T cells, an earlier analysis found fewer than 140 million unique TCR beta sequences in total.

J was trimmed by 2 bases and V by 7 bases; bases with no gene match: 7. Germline V gives CDR1 MNHNS, CDR2 SASEGT. The CDR3 is made up of 15 amino acids. To note about this clone: No antigen is known for it.

Amplification used 60 Vbeta primers and 13 Jbeta primers. Some clones are missing from TCRdb's copy, which holds only in-frame ones; the method was immunoSEQ multiplex PCR. The table has around 94,000 clones, 60% to 85% seen once. Study-level points and caveats: When a later analysis compared HLA-associated TCR beta chains with equally common others, the HLA-associated chains turned out to be more clonally expanded and to have lower generation probabilities. What a later analysis reportedly showed was that an Asian-associated ancestry cluster had fewer N-insertions than the roughly 670-donor mean.

Healthy people donating bone marrow made up the donors. The specimen was PBMCs. The chain employs TRBV6-1 and TRBJ2-3; 9 positions agree with TRBD2. The source is a woman aged 40 to 50 in good health and CMV-seronegative. CDR3 in amino acids: CASKRAGGNTDTQYF. Here the CDR3 DNA reads TGTGCCAGCAAGCGGGCGGGGGGGAACACAGATACGCAGTATTTT.